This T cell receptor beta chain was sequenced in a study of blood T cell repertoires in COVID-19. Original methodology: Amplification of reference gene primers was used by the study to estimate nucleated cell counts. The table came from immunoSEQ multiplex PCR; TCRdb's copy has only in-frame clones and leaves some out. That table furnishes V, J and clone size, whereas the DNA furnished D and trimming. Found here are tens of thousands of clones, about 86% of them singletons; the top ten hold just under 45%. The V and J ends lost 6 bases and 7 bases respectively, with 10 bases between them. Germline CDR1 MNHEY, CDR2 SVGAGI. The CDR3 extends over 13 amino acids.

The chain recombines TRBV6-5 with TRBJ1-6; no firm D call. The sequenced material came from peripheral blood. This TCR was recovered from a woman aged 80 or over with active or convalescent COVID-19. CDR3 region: CASRRRANSPLHF. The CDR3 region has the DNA TGTGCCAGCAGGAGGAGGGCGAATTCACCCCTCCACTTT.